The 8 T cell receptor beta chains in this list originate from one sample, sequenced in a study of tumor and adjacent non-tumor tissue in lung cancer. No cell sorting was done before RNA was extracted from the tissue. Three rounds of nested PCR, following a modified ARM-PCR protocol, produced the TCRbeta library. TCRdb reanalysed the multiplex PCR reads using MiXCR and keeps one entry per CDR3 protein. Seen here are 110,000 or so distinct CDR3 sequences, 75% observed once, and the top ten hold around 37%. The sample consisted of lung tumor tissue. The source of these receptors is a woman aged 55 to 70 with non-small cell lung cancer.

Points on this clonotype: Since a much larger clone is just one base distant, this may be a read error. The chain joins TRBV6-2 or TRBV6-3 to TRBJ2-3; 8 bases fit TRBD2. The CDR3 sequence is 17 residues long. CDR1 and CDR2 (germline): MNHEY, SVGEGT. CDR3 loop: CASRHTGRGGRTDMQYF. In DNA, the CDR3 is TGTGCCAGCAGACACACGGGACGGGGGGGCCGCACGGATATGCAGTATTTT.

Concerning this clonotype itself: With a much larger clone just one base away, this may be a read error. The CDR3 bases are TGCAGTGCTAGAATTTTGGGGAGCAATCAGCCCCAGCATTTT. Amino acids: CSARILGSNQPQHF. The rearrangement links TRBV20-1 to TRBJ1-5, with unresolved D. CDR3 length: 14 residues. Germline V CDR1 and CDR2: DFQATT, SNEGSKA (reference sequence). With 2 bases removed from V and 1 base from J, the gap between germline ends came to 9 bases.

The count of this clonotype is one. The rearrangement uses TRBV6-2 or TRBV6-3 and TRBJ2-2, with 9 positions matching TRBD1. The J segment lost 5 bases and the V segment lost 6 bases, leaving 22 bases of the junction unmatched. Germline V gives CDR1 MNHEY, CDR2 SVGEGT. The CDR3 consists of 20 residues. In DNA, the CDR3 is TGTGCCAGCAGCTATAAAGGCCCCTTTCTCGGGGACAGGGAGACCGGGGAGCTGTTTTTT. This codes for CASSYKGPFLGDRETGELFF.

Concerning this clonotype: One junction end disagrees with the germline gene, perhaps due to a read error. J is TRBJ1-6 and V is TRBV6-2 or TRBV6-3; unclear D gene. CDR1 MNHEY and CDR2 SVGEGT come from the germline V gene. CDR3 length equals 14 residues. The CDR3 region has the DNA TGTTCCAGCAGCCCGTGGGCGGAAAATTCACCCATCCACTTT. Translated, it gives CSSSPWAENSPIHF.

For this clonotype: Given a much more abundant clone one base away, this may be a read error. V and J are TRBV6-2 or TRBV6-3 and TRBJ2-1; D may be TRBD1 (5 bases). This CDR3 spans 14 amino acids. V lost 5 bases and J 6 bases, leaving 14 bases between the germline ends. Per the germline V gene, CDR1 is MNHEY and CDR2 is SVGEGT. The CDR3 is CASSHGQGSNEQFF. The CDR3 DNA reads as TGTGCCAGCAGTCACGGGCAGGGCAGCAATGAGCAGTTCTTC.

This clonotype was detected once. The chain is built from TRBV11-2 and TRBJ2-2; either TRBD1 or TRBD2 may fit D (5 bases each). Germline CDR1 SGHAT, CDR2 FQNNGV. Trimming took 5 bases from V and 3 from J, leaving 13 bases between them. The CDR3 runs 15 residues. The CDR3 DNA is TGTGCCAGCAGCCGGGACGTGGGGCACACCGGGGAGCTGTTTTTT. It is translated as CASSRDVGHTGELFF.

The sample holds many counts of this clonotype. The J gene is TRBJ2-7, the V gene TRBV6-5, with D unclear. Germline-derived CDR1 and CDR2 are MNHEY and SVGAGI. The CDR3 contains 15 residues. Trimming pared 5 bases from V and 2 bases from J, leaving 16 bases between. The CDR3 loop reads CASSQKPHSTYEQYF. CDR3 sequence (DNA): TGTGCCAGCAGTCAGAAACCGCACAGCACCTACGAGCAGTACTTC.

Points on this clonotype: The junction shows a germline mismatch at one end, possibly a read error. The V gene is TRBV11-2, the J gene TRBJ2-7; a weak D match, TRBD2 (5 bases). This CDR3 has 13 residues. Germline CDR1 SGHAT, CDR2 FQNNGV. This chain's CDR3 is CVSNHEPPGEQYF. The DNA for the CDR3 is TGTGTCAGCAACCACGAACCTCCGGGGGAGCAGTACTTC.